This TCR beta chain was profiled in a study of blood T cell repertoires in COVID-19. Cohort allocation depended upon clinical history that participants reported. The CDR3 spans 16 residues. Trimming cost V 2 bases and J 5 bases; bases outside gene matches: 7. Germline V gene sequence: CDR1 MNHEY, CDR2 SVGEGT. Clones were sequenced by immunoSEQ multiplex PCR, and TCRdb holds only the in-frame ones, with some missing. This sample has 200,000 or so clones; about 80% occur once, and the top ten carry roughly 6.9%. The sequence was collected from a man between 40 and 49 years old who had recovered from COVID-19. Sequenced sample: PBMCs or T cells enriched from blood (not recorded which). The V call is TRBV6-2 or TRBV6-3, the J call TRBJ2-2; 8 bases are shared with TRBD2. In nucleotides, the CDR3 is TGTGCCAGCAGTTACCCTTTCAGCGGGGGTACCGGGGAGCTGTTTTTT. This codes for CASSYPFSGGTGELFF.